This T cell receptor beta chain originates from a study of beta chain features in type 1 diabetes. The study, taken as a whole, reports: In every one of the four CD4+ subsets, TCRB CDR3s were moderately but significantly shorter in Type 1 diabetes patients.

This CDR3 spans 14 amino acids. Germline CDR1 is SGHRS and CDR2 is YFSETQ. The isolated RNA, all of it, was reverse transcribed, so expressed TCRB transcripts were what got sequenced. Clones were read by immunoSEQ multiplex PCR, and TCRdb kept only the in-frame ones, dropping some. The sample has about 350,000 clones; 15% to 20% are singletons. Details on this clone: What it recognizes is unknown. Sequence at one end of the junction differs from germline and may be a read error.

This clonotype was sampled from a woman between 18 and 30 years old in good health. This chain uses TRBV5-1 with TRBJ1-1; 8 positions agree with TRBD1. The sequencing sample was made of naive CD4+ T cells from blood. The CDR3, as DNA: TGCGCCAGCAACGGACAGGGCGGGAACGCTGAAGCTTTCTTT. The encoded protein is CASNGQGGNAEAFF.